What follows are 32 T cell receptor gamma chains derived from one specimen sequenced in a study of gamma delta lymphoproliferative disorders and STAT genes. Sequencing used genomic DNA taken from PBMCs of patients and controls. With CATT, TCRdb re-called clones from the multiplex PCR reads. The sample consists of around 800 gamma-chain clones, roughly a quarter of them appearing once. Material for sequencing was blood. Receptors originate from a human donor in good health.

This clone is deemed large. The J gene is TRGJ1 or TRGJ2, the V gene TRGV4. TCRdb records no J gene; here it was assigned by comparing the DNA to germline. The J segment lost 8 bases and the V segment lost 0 bases, leaving 7 bases of the junction unmatched. The germline V gene has CDR1 EGSTGY and CDR2 YDSYTSSV. This CDR3 has 13 amino acids. The CDR3 DNA sequence: TGTGCCACCTGGGATGGGCGCCAGAATAAGAAACTCTTT. The encoded protein is CATWDGRQNKKLF.

By sample fraction, this clone is large. The rearrangement uses TRGV3 and TRGJ1 or TRGJ2. Since TCRdb gives no J gene, matching the DNA to germline was used here to assign it. Looked up from germline, CDR1 is VTNTFY and CDR2 is YDVSTARD (reference sequence). The CDR3 length is 13 residues. J was trimmed by 1 base and V by 0 bases; bases with no gene match: 0. The chain's CDR3 is CATWDRNYYKKLF. The CDR3 DNA follows: TGTGCCACCTGGGACAGGAATTATTATAAGAAACTCTTT.

Comments on this clone: The TCRdb record carries a much larger clone's protein, which differs from this DNA's translation at residue 9; a read error is the likely cause, and the protein listed here is the DNA translation. The gene calls are TRGV10 and TRGJP1. Germline matching of the DNA provided the J gene here, since TCRdb leaves it blank. TRGV10 is annotated as an ORF whose role is uncertain. The CDR3 sequence is 12 residues long. The CDR3 loop reads CAAWDSGWIKIF. The CDR3 region has the DNA TGTGCTGCGTGGGATTCTGGTTGGATCAAGATATTT.

The V gene is TRGV11, the J gene TRGJ1 or TRGJ2. In the absence of a J gene in TCRdb, the DNA was matched to germline to assign it here. TRGV11 carries the ORF label, with uncertain function. Unmatched junction bases numbered 2, after V lost 0 bases and J lost 3 bases. The CDR3 length is 14 residues. In DNA, the CDR3 is TGTGCCTGCTGGATTAGGCACCCTTATTATAAGAAACTCTTT. Translated, it gives CACWIRHPYYKKLF.

This clone was seen only a few times. The mismatch at residue 3 between this DNA's translation and the TCRdb protein of a much larger clone likely reflects a read error; the protein shown is translated from the DNA. The chain joins TRGV8 to TRGJ1 or TRGJ2. Here the J gene came from matching the DNA to germline, since TCRdb omits it. This CDR3 has 12 residues. Germline assignment: CDR1 VENAVY and CDR2 YDSYNSRV. The CDR3 region has the DNA TGTGCCGCCTGGGACACTTATTATAAGAAACTCTTT. It is translated as CAAWDTYYKKLF.

This clone was seen only a few times. A far larger clone is a single base away, which makes a read error likely. Other nucleotide sequences from this sample produce the same CDR3. This chain uses TRGV4 with TRGJ1 or TRGJ2. As TCRdb names no J gene, one was assigned here on the basis of a DNA match to germline. The CDR3 covers 11 residues. Per germline, CDR1 EGSTGY and CDR2 YDSYTSSV. The CDR3 is CATWDEDKKLF. The CDR3 DNA sequence: TGTGCAACCTGGGATGAGGATAAGAAACTCTTT.

This clone rates as medium-sized (0.01 to 0.1%). The chain has TRGV8 and TRGJ1 or TRGJ2. Since TCRdb gives no J gene, matching the DNA to germline was used here to assign it. Per germline, CDR1 VENAVY and CDR2 YDSYNSRV. The CDR3 has 12 residues. J gave up 4 bases and V 3 bases, and 3 bases lay outside the gene matches. Written as DNA, the CDR3 is TGTGCCACCTGGGATTCATATTATAAGAAACTCTTT. Its translation: CATWDSYYKKLF.

By its share, this clone is medium-sized. The chain is built from TRGV9 and TRGJ1 or TRGJ2. The J gene, missing from TCRdb, was assigned here through DNA to germline matching. Trimming took 3 bases from V and 9 from J; bases not matched to a gene: 5. Germline V gives CDR1 GITISATS, CDR2 ISYDGTV (reference sequence). CDR3 length: 11 amino acids. The CDR3 here is CALWETVKKLF. CDR3 nucleotides: TGTGCCTTGTGGGAGACTGTTAAGAAACTCTTT.

This clone was observed a handful of times. TCRdb shows a much larger clone's protein in place of this DNA's translation, and the two differ at residue 2, likely through a read error; the protein shown is translated from the DNA. The genes are TRGV10 and TRGJP1. TCRdb gives no J gene; it was assigned here by matching the DNA to germline. TRGV10 is designated an ORF whose function remains uncertain. The CDR3 sequence is 13 residues long. The CDR3 here is CTAWAVTGWFKIF. As DNA, the CDR3 is TGTACTGCGTGGGCAGTTACTGGTTGGTTCAAGATATTT.

The V gene is TRGV4, but the J gene lacks a call. From germline, CDR1 is EGSTGY and CDR2 YDSYTSSV. The CDR3 is made up of 9 amino acids. DNA for the CDR3: TGTGCCACCTGGGATGACGAACTCTTT. Its protein is CATWDDELF.

V and J are TRGV11 and TRGJ1 or TRGJ2. Here the J gene came from matching the DNA to germline, since TCRdb omits it. TRGV11 is an ORF for which the function is uncertain. The CDR3 is 15 amino acids. The J segment lost 1 base and the V segment lost 0 bases, leaving 3 bases of the junction unmatched. The CDR3 DNA reads TGTGCCTGCTGGATTAGGCACGTCAATTATTATAAGAAACTCTTT. Translation: CACWIRHVNYYKKLF.

This clone came up once. The V and J genes are TRGV11 and TRGJ1 or TRGJ2. Assignment of the J gene here rests on matching the DNA to germline, because TCRdb gives none. TRGV11 belongs to the ORF category, with a function that is uncertain. V gave up 6 bases and J gave up 12 bases; unmatched junction bases: 8. The CDR3 totals 11 residues. CDR3: CACWIREGKLF. CDR3 coding DNA: TGTGCCTGCTGGATTCGAGAGGGGAAACTCTTT.

This clone is large (0.1 to 1%). The chain uses TRGV11 and TRGJ1 or TRGJ2. No J gene was available from TCRdb, and it was assigned here by a germline match of the DNA. TRGV11 is annotated as an ORF whose role is uncertain. The V gene end was trimmed by 0 bases and the J gene end by 12 bases; junction bases not matched to a gene: 5. This CDR3 contains 12 residues. CDR3 DNA sequence: TGTGCCTGCTGGATTAGGCACCTCCGGAAACTCTTT. Its protein product is CACWIRHLRKLF.

Worth noting for this clone: This DNA's translation and the protein TCRdb lists, from a much larger clone, do not match at residue 5, likely due to a read error; the protein shown is translated from the DNA. The chain recombines TRGV8 with TRGJP1. No J segment appears in TCRdb, so it was assigned here by matching the sequence to germline. This CDR3 is 14 amino acids long. Unmatched junction bases numbered 5, after V lost 4 bases and J lost 3 bases. Germline V CDR1 and CDR2: VENAVY, YDSYNSRV. The CDR3 protein is CATWECPTGWFKIF. Written as DNA, the CDR3 is TGTGCCACCTGGGAATGCCCCACTGGTTGGTTCAAGATATTT.

The V and J genes are TRGV8 and TRGJP1. Assignment of the J gene here rests on matching the DNA to germline, because TCRdb gives none. The CDR3 is made up of 14 amino acids. Per the germline V gene, CDR1 is VENAVY and CDR2 is YDSYNSRV. The V segment lost 9 bases and the J segment 7 bases; nucleotides outside the gene matches: 14. CDR3 sequence: CATAVCKNGWFKIF. The CDR3 DNA sequence: TGTGCCACCGCTGTTTGCAAAAATGGTTGGTTCAAGATATTT.

This clone appeared a few times. TCRdb lists the protein of a much larger clone for this DNA, which differs at residue 3, so this is likely a read error; the protein given here is translated from the DNA itself. The chain links TRGV3 to TRGJ1 or TRGJ2. The J gene was missing in TCRdb and was found by matching the end of the DNA to germline. The length of the CDR3 is 16 residues. Germline V CDR1 and CDR2: VTNTFY, YDVSTARD (reference sequence). CDR3 sequence (DNA): TGTGCCTCCTGGGACAGGCTGACCCCTCTGTATTATAAGAAACTCTTT. It specifies CASWDRLTPLYYKKLF.

The table lists this clone with a few counts. A far larger clone differs by one base, so this is likely a read error. This specimen includes other DNA sequences encoding the same CDR3. V gene TRGV4 combines with J gene TRGJ1 or TRGJ2. As TCRdb names no J gene, one was assigned here on the basis of a DNA match to germline. This CDR3 spans 11 amino acids. Germline V gene data show CDR1 as EGSTGY and CDR2 as YDSYTSSV. The CDR3 DNA is TGTGCCACTTGGGATGAGGATAAGAAACTCTTT. Encoded protein: CATWDEDKKLF.

Within the sample, this clone is large. The CDR3 sequence: CATAGVRYKKLF. CDR3 nucleotides: TGTGCCACTGCCGGGGTTAGATATAAGAAACTCTTT. This chain connects TRGV2 to TRGJ1 or TRGJ2. Because TCRdb records no J gene, it was assigned here through a match of the DNA to germline. From germline, CDR1 is EGSNGY and CDR2 YDSYNSKV. The CDR3 contains 12 residues. J was trimmed by 7 bases and V by 10 bases; bases with no gene match: 13.

The genes are TRGV4 and TRGJ1 or TRGJ2. Matching the DNA to germline supplied the J gene, which TCRdb does not give. V trimming: 1 base; J trimming: 10 bases; junction bases outside the gene matches: 1. The CDR3 covers 10 residues. From germline, CDR1 is EGSTGY and CDR2 YDSYTSSV. CDR3 in DNA: TGTGCCACCTGGGATGGCAAGAAACTCTTT. Protein: CATWDGKKLF.

On this clone itself: No DNA is shown, since the ends of the CDR3 on it are uncertain; the CDR3 is the one TCRdb lists. The V gene is TRGV4, but the J gene lacks a call. Including both end residues, the CDR3 is 18 amino acids long. Germline-derived CDR1 and CDR2 are EGSTGY and YDSYTSSV. The CDR3 reads CATWERIIRNSLAVEQHF.

Comment on this clone: The DNA is omitted, as the CDR3 cannot be located on it reliably, and the CDR3 follows TCRdb's listing. The V gene corresponds to TRGV11; no J gene was called. TRGV11 belongs to the ORF category, with a function that is uncertain. The CDR3 is 17 amino acids in total, end residues counted. CDR3 loop: CTTVPVRSSQGGFKKLF.

The chain is built from TRGV8 and TRGJ1 or TRGJ2. No J gene is reported in TCRdb; it was inferred here by comparing the DNA with germline. There are 13 residues in the CDR3. Germline V gene data show CDR1 as VENAVY and CDR2 as YDSYNSRV. V was clipped by 5 bases and J by 7 bases; unmatched bases: 11. The CDR3: CATWVPLGYKKLF. Here the CDR3 DNA reads TGTGCCACCTGGGTACCCCTCGGATATAAGAAACTCTTT.

This clone is judged large. At the DNA level, this CDR3 is encoded by other sequences in the same sample as well. This chain connects TRGV3 to TRGJ1 or TRGJ2. No J gene is reported in TCRdb; it was inferred here by comparing the DNA with germline. Germline V gives CDR1 VTNTFY, CDR2 YDVSTARD (reference sequence). V lost 5 bases to trimming and J lost 6 bases; unmatched junction nucleotides: 13. The CDR3 has 14 residues. This CDR3 reads CATWVKKRRYKKLF. The CDR3 region has the DNA TGTGCCACCTGGGTCAAGAAGAGGCGTTATAAGAAACTCTTT.

The chain is built from TRGV10 and TRGJ1 or TRGJ2. The J gene, not given by TCRdb, was assigned here from a germline match of the nucleotide sequence. TRGV10 qualifies as an ORF whose function is uncertain. CDR3 length: 16 amino acids. Trimming cost V 8 bases and J 1 base; bases outside gene matches: 15. The DNA for the CDR3 is TGTGCTGCGTGGGATTGGAAAAGGGGCAATTATTATAAGAAACTCTTT. Translating it yields CAAWDWKRGNYYKKLF.

In its sample, this clone ranks as medium-sized. The chain carries TRGV2 and TRGJ1 or TRGJ2. The J gene, absent from TCRdb, was called here by matching the DNA to germline. The trim removed 0 bases at V and 2 bases at J, leaving 10 bases unmatched. CDR3 length equals 16 residues. Looked up from germline, CDR1 is EGSNGY and CDR2 is YDSYNSKV. DNA for the CDR3: TGTGCCACCTGGGACGGGGGGGTTGGATATTATTATAAGAAACTCTTT. It specifies CATWDGGVGYYYKKLF.

In its sample, this clone is large (0.1 to 1%). The V call is TRGV10, the J call TRGJ1 or TRGJ2. The J gene, missing from TCRdb, was assigned here through DNA to germline matching. TRGV10 belongs to the ORF category, with a function that is uncertain. There are 13 residues in the CDR3. V shed 8 bases and J 4 bases; nucleotides not matched to a gene: 9. CDR3 in amino acids: CAAWDRWYYKKLF. DNA for the CDR3: TGTGCTGCGTGGGATCGGTGGTATTATAAGAAACTCTTT.

By frequency in the sample, this clone is large (0.1 to 1%). This chain uses TRGV10 with TRGJP1. Here the J gene came from matching the DNA to germline, since TCRdb omits it. TRGV10 is identified as an open reading frame with a role that is uncertain. The junction had 0 bases not matched to a gene; V was cut back by 4 bases and J by 6 bases. The CDR3 has 12 amino acids. CDR3 DNA: TGTGCTGCGTGGTGGGCTGGTTGGTTCAAGATATTT. As protein: CAAWWAGWFKIF.

Note on this clone: This likely reflects a read error, since a far larger clone is one base away. Other nucleotide sequences from this sample produce the same CDR3. CDR3 coding DNA: TGTGCTGCGTGGGATCCCCGCACTTCCACTGGTTGGTTCAAGATATTT. It codes for CAAWDPRTSTGWFKIF. The chain links TRGV10 to TRGJP1. In the absence of a J gene in TCRdb, the DNA was matched to germline to assign it here. TRGV10 belongs to the ORF category, with a function that is uncertain. With V trimmed by 8 bases and J by 3 bases, 13 bases remained unmatched. The length of the CDR3 is 16 residues.

This clone counts as large (0.1 to 1%). The same CDR3 also results from other DNA sequences found in this sample. This chain joins TRGV10 and TRGJP1. The J gene, absent from TCRdb, was called here by matching the DNA to germline. TRGV10 is flagged as an ORF with uncertain function. CDR3 size: 14 residues. After removal of 8 bases from V and 4 bases from J, the junction contained 8 bases not matched to a gene. CDR3 nucleotide sequence: TGTGCTGCGTGGGTGGCGAACACTGGTTGGTTCAAGATATTT. Its translation is CAAWVANTGWFKIF.

By sample fraction, this clone is medium-sized (0.01 to 0.1%). This CDR3 reads CATWDNYKKLF. DNA for the CDR3: TGTGCCACCTGGGATAATTATAAGAAACTCTTT. The chain employs TRGV8 and TRGJ1 or TRGJ2. The J gene, left out of TCRdb, was set here by checking the DNA against germline. This CDR3 is built from 11 residues. CDR1 VENAVY and CDR2 YDSYNSRV come from the germline V gene. The J segment lost 5 bases and the V segment lost 2 bases, leaving 0 bases of the junction unmatched.

On this clone itself: The protein TCRdb gives is from a much larger clone and does not agree with this DNA's translation at residue 5, likely a read error; the protein shown here comes from the DNA. The CDR3 region has the DNA TGTGCCTGCTGGACTAGGCTAGATTGGATCAAGACGTTT. Translating it yields CACWTRLDWIKTF. This rearrangement joins TRGV11 to TRGJP2. The J gene, absent from TCRdb, was called here by matching the DNA to germline. TRGV11 is labeled an ORF, and its function is uncertain. This CDR3 is built from 13 residues.

By proportion, this clone is large. The chain couples TRGV3 to TRGJ1 or TRGJ2. Assignment of the J gene here rests on matching the DNA to germline, because TCRdb gives none. This CDR3 has 13 amino acids. Germline V gene lookup returns CDR1 VTNTFY and CDR2 YDVSTARD (reference sequence). V lost 0 bases and J lost 7; bases outside the gene matches: 6. The CDR3 sequence: CATWDRLDYKKLF. The CDR3 DNA sequence: TGTGCCACCTGGGACAGGCTAGACTATAAGAAACTCTTT.